This T cell receptor beta chain was observed in a study of blood T cell repertoires in COVID-19. Germline V gene lookup returns CDR1 SGHTA and CDR2 FQGTGA. CDR3 size: 13 residues. Unmatched junction bases numbered 4, after V lost 8 bases and J lost 4 bases. Profiled with immunoSEQ multiplex PCR; TCRdb holds only in-frame clones, not every one. The sample includes some 90,000 clones, roughly 80% of them seen just once. This clone appeared once. Sequencing was performed on peripheral blood. This sequence joins TRBV7-3 and TRBJ2-5; 10 nucleotides agree with TRBD2. This receptor was identified in a human donor in a cohort sampled during active COVID-19. The DNA for the CDR3 is TGTGCCAGCGAAGCGGGAGGGCTAGAGACCCAGTACTTC. Amino acids: CASEAGGLETQYF.